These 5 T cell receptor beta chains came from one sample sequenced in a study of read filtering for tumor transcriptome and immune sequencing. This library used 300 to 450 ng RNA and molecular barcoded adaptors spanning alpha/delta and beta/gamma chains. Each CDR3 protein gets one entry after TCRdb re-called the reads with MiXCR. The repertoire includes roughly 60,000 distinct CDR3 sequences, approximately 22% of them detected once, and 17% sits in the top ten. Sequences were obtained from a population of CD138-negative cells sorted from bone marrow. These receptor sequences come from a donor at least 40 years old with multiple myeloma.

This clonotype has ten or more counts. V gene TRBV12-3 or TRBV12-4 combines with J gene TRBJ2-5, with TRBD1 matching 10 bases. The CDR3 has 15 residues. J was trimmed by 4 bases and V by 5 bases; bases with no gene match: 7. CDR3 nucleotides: TGTGCCAGCAGTCCACCGGGACAGGGGTTAGAGACCCAGTACTTC. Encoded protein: CASSPPGQGLETQYF.

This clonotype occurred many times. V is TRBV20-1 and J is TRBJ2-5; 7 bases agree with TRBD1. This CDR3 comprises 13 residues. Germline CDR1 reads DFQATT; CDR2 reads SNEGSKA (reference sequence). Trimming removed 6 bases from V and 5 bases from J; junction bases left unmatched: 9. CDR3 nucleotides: TGCAGTGCCCCTCGACAGGGATGGGAGACCCAGTACTTC. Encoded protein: CSAPRQGWETQYF.

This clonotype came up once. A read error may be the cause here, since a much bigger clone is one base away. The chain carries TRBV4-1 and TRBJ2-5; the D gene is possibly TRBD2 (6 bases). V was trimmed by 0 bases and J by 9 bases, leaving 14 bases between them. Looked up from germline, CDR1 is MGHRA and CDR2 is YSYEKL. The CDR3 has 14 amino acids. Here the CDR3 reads CASSQEAGPEAQYF. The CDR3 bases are TGCGCCAGCAGCCAAGAGGCGGGGCCGGAGGCCCAGTACTTC.

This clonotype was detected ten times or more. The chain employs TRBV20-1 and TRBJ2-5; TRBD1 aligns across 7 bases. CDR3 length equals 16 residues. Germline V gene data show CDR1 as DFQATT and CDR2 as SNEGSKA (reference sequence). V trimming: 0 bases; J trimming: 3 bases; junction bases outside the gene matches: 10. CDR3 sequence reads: CSARDYRGTAKETQYF. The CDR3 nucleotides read TGCAGTGCTAGAGACTACCGAGGGACAGCGAAAGAGACCCAGTACTTC.

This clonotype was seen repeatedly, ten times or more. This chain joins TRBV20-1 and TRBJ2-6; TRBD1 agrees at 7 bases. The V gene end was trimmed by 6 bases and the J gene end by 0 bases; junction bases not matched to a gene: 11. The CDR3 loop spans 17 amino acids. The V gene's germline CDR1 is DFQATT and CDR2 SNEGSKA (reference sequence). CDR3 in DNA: TGCAGTGCCGACGACAGGGAGATTGACTCTGGGGCCAACGTCCTGACTTTC. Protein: CSADDREIDSGANVLTF.